This TCR beta chain was found in a study of blood T cell repertoires in COVID-19. Across the whole study: Whether acute or convalescent, the COVID-19 samples came from the United States, Italy and Spain. PBMCs, B-cell-depleted T cells, or T cells were the source of the cDNA or gDNA that made up the material.

Methods used by the authors: Nucleated cell counts were estimated from reference gene primer amplification. The repertoire was sequenced with immunoSEQ multiplex PCR; TCRdb's copy has only in-frame clones and lacks some. The V and J calls and clone size are taken from that table; D and trimming were inferred from the DNA. The table records about 97,000 clones, around 87% of them present only once. The CDR3 has 15 amino acids. J gave up 4 bases and V 6 bases, and 11 bases lay outside the gene matches. Germline-derived CDR1 and CDR2 are MNHEY and SMNVEV (reference sequence). This TCR came from a human donor in a cohort sampled during active COVID-19. The V gene is TRBV27, the J gene TRBJ1-1, with TRBD1 matching 7 bases. Sequenced: peripheral blood. The DNA of the CDR3 is TGTGCCAGCAGCTCCGCCGACAGGGTCGGCACTGAAGCTTTCTTT. As protein: CASSSADRVGTEAFF.